This passage covers 10 T cell receptor beta chains from one sample sequenced in a study of blood T cells in healthy people across ages. The authors ran a second PCR of about 6 to 11 cycles using a sample-barcoded 5' primer and a J-beta primer mix. TCRdb called the 5' RACE reads again in MiXCR, with one record for every CDR3 protein. Of more than 450,000 distinct CDR3 sequences detected, about 29% appear once; the ten largest clones hold over 3.5%. These data were likewise used in another study, on T cells of mothers and their children.

Specimen: blood. Receptors originate from a boy between 2 and 15 years old in good health.

The genes are TRBV27 and TRBJ2-7, with a weak D call TRBD1 (6 bases). CDR1 is MNHEY, CDR2 SMNVEV, per germline (reference sequence). The CDR3 is made up of 15 amino acids. V lost 3 bases and J 3 bases, leaving 15 bases between the germline ends. DNA for the CDR3: TGTGCCAGCAGTTTCCGGGACACCTGGTACTACGAGCAGTACTTC. It codes for CASSFRDTWYYEQYF.

The chain joins TRBV10-3 to TRBJ1-1, with D tentatively TRBD1 (6 bases). CDR3 length equals 15 residues. Germline V CDR1 and CDR2: ENHRY, SYGVKD. Trimming pared 3 bases from V and 0 bases from J, leaving 11 bases between. CDR3 amino acids: CAISDLDSMNTEAFF. In nucleotides, the CDR3 is TGTGCCATCAGTGACCTGGACAGTATGAACACTGAAGCTTTCTTT.

The sample holds a few counts of this clonotype. The chain couples TRBV3-1 to TRBJ2-1, with 8 bases matching TRBD1. The length of the CDR3 is 14 residues. Germline assignment: CDR1 LGHDT and CDR2 YNNKEL (reference sequence). J lost 0 bases, V lost 9 bases, and 4 bases had no gene match. The CDR3 DNA sequence: TGTGCCAGTAAAACAGGGGGCTCCTACAATGAGCAGTTCTTC. This sequence encodes CASKTGGSYNEQFF.

Notes on this clonotype: At one end, the junction sequence differs from germline, possibly due to a read error. The chain joins TRBV27 to TRBJ1-1; D gene ambiguous. Germline V gives CDR1 MNHEY, CDR2 SMNVEV (reference sequence). The CDR3 consists of 16 residues. The CDR3 coding sequence is TGTGCCAGCAGTCCCTTGACACGGGCCCCGAACACTGAAGCGTTCTTT. This gives the protein CASSPLTRAPNTEAFF.

Remarks on this clonotype: A junction end diverges from the germline sequence, so it may reflect a read error. The gene calls are TRBV6-5 and TRBJ2-7; no clear D. Germline CDR1 is MNHEY and CDR2 is SVGAGI. The CDR3 is 14 amino acids. The CDR3 DNA follows: TGTGCCAGCAGTTACTCCCGACGGCCCTACGGGCAGTACTTC. It translates to CASSYSRRPYGQYF.

This sequence joins TRBV7-9 and TRBJ2-5, with 7 positions matching TRBD1. This CDR3 has 16 residues. The V segment lost 5 bases and the J segment 0 bases; nucleotides outside the gene matches: 9. Germline V CDR1 and CDR2: SEHNR, FQNEAQ (reference sequence). The CDR3 sequence is CASSLRDSDYQETQYF. In DNA form, the CDR3 reads TGTGCCAGCAGCCTACGGGACAGTGATTACCAAGAGACCCAGTACTTC. Filled out from reference TRBV7-9 and TRBJ2-5, the complete variable domain reads DTGVSQNPRHKITKRGQNVTFRCDPISEHNRLYWYRQTLGQGPEFLTYFQNEAQLEKSRLLSDRFSAERPKGSFSTLEIQRTEQGDSAMYLCASSLRDSDYQETQYFGPGTRLLVL.

The table lists this clonotype with a few counts. The chain joins TRBV20-1 to TRBJ2-4, with 7 nucleotides matching TRBD2. V was pared by 1 base and J by 3 bases, with 3 bases of the junction left unmatched. Germline CDR1 reads DFQATT; CDR2 reads SNEGSKA (reference sequence). The CDR3 runs to 14 residues. CDR3 in DNA: TGCAGTGCTAGAGCCGGGGGGAACAAAAACATTCAGTACTTC. Encoded protein: CSARAGGNKNIQYF.

This CDR3 is CATSDADRPYEQYF. DNA of the CDR3: TGTGCCACCAGTGACGCGGACAGACCCTACGAGCAGTACTTC. The rearrangement joins TRBV24-1 to TRBJ2-5; D perhaps matches TRBD1 (6 bases). The J call may be in error: the DNA end matches TRBJ2-7 better. This CDR3 contains 14 residues. Per the germline V gene, CDR1 is KGHDR and CDR2 is SFDVKD.

CDR3 sequence (DNA): TGTGCCAGCAGTTACCAAACGAGGGGGTCAGGAAACACCATATATTTT. Encoded protein: CASSYQTRGSGNTIYF. This chain links TRBV6-6 with TRBJ1-3, with a tentative D call TRBD1 (6 bases). The length of the CDR3 is 16 residues. The V and J ends lost 2 bases and 4 bases respectively, with 15 bases between them. CDR1 is MNHNY, CDR2 SVGAGI, per germline (reference sequence).

This clonotype has only a few counts. V and J are TRBV5-1 and TRBJ2-7; TRBD2 matches at 10 bases. Germline values: CDR1 SGHRS, CDR2 YFSETQ. The CDR3 runs 13 residues. The V segment lost 1 base and the J segment 6 bases; nucleotides outside the gene matches: 1. CDR3 nucleotide sequence: TGCGCCAGCAGCTTGCCTAGCGGGAGCGAGCAGTACTTC. Translated, it gives CASSLPSGSEQYF.